This T cell receptor beta chain was identified during a study of blood T cell repertoires in COVID-19. CDR3 length: 16 residues. Germline V gene data show CDR1 as SGHDT and CDR2 as YYEEEE. V lost 4 bases to trimming and J lost 0 bases; unmatched junction nucleotides: 1. TCRdb keeps only in-frame clones here, not all; method: immunoSEQ multiplex PCR. The table records approximately 400,000 clones, about 88% of them present only once. Sequenced input: PBMCs or T cells enriched from blood (not recorded which). This receptor was obtained from a woman between 18 and 30 years old who had recovered from COVID-19. The chain is built from TRBV5-6 and TRBJ1-6, with 10 bases aligning to TRBD1. The CDR3 sequence is CASSGDRGSYNSPLHF. CDR3 nucleotide sequence: TGTGCCAGCAGCGGGGACAGGGGCTCCTATAATTCACCCCTCCACTTT.